Listed below are T cell receptor beta chains from one sample, sequenced in a study of identical twins. TCRdb itself ran the 5' RACE reads through MiXCR, one entry per CDR3 protein. The data hold 1,800,000 or so distinct CDR3 sequences, with less than 40% observed a single time. Sequences were obtained from cord blood. The receptor source for this set is a newborn girl in good health. The conserved cysteine and the conserved F or W are not part of the CDR3 here.

j_call,v_call,cdr3_aa
TRBJ1-2,TRBV16,ASSQYGERYGYT
TRBJ2-7,TRBV20-1,SARGLGKPEQY
TRBJ1-2,TRBV11-2,ASSLWDTRTANYGYT
TRBJ2-3,TRBV20-1,SARDRGLAGGGFGDTQY
TRBJ2-4,TRBV4-1,ASSRGLAGVLAKNIQY
TRBJ1-4,TRBV4-3,ASSQDHYEKLF
TRBJ2-1,TRBV6-2/TRBV6-3,ASSSSTSGHNEQF
TRBJ2-7,TRBV18,ASPLGTGGSYEQY
TRBJ2-1,TRBV9,ASSTGSGSSYNEQF
TRBJ2-1,TRBV20-1,SAHIAGGSYNEQF
TRBJ1-4,TRBV6-2/TRBV6-3,ASSRRLRGGEKLF
TRBJ2-7,TRBV20-1,SATGGRYEQY
TRBJ2-7,TRBV7-2,ASSLEPRPEQY
TRBJ2-7,TRBV29-1,SVTSGISYEQY
TRBJ1-5,TRBV3-1,ASSQTGTGAFNQPQH
TRBJ2-7,TRBV12-3/TRBV12-4,ASSILADNEQY
TRBJ2-1,TRBV20-1,SAAPLAGASYNEQF
TRBJ1-2,TRBV7-2,ASSLGMGNYGYT
TRBJ2-7,TRBV7-2,ASSLNSGGAYEQY
TRBJ2-1,TRBV20-1,SARTTGDLFYNEQF
TRBJ1-2,TRBV4-1,ASSQEIRGTRPYGYT
TRBJ2-1,TRBV6-4,ASSETSGIGYNEQF
TRBJ1-1,TRBV20-1,SAETGRGNTEAF
TRBJ1-5,TRBV2,ASSEYPGGNQPQH
TRBJ1-2,TRBV11-2,ASSWTGPFDYGYT
TRBJ2-1,TRBV6-1,ASTSRVAEQF
TRBJ1-1,TRBV6-2/TRBV6-3,ASSYGRGYTEAF
TRBJ2-1,TRBV9,ASSSRGGANEQF
TRBJ2-1,TRBV24-1,ATSDSGTARDEQF
TRBJ1-2,TRBV27,ASSLSVLGTFGYT
TRBJ1-1,TRBV3-1,ASSQTTATEAF
TRBJ1-6,TRBV2,ASNGGGDNSPLH
TRBJ2-1,TRBV4-2,ASSQPGTSGQQF
TRBJ1-2,TRBV7-2,ASRGGALDYGYT
TRBJ1-2,TRBV5-1,ASSLDRSLYGYT
TRBJ2-5,TRBV24-1,ATSDSGRGPQETQY
TRBJ2-2,TRBV5-1,ASSLTGANTGELF
.,TRBV20-1,SAGGGPYEQY
TRBJ2-4,TRBV7-9,ASSSGLAYGQY
TRBJ2-7,TRBV7-8,ASTPLSGSYEQY
.,TRBV20-1,SASVNQETQY
TRBJ2-1,TRBV4-2,ASSQDDSGMYNEQF
TRBJ1-2,TRBV28,ASSWDRGRGGYT
TRBJ2-1,TRBV20-1,SAGGLAKRNEQF
TRBJ2-1,TRBV12-3/TRBV12-4,ASSPGAISYNEQF
TRBJ1-5,TRBV20-1,SAIRSGVYSNQPQH
TRBJ2-1,TRBV4-2,ASRKGLAGENEQF